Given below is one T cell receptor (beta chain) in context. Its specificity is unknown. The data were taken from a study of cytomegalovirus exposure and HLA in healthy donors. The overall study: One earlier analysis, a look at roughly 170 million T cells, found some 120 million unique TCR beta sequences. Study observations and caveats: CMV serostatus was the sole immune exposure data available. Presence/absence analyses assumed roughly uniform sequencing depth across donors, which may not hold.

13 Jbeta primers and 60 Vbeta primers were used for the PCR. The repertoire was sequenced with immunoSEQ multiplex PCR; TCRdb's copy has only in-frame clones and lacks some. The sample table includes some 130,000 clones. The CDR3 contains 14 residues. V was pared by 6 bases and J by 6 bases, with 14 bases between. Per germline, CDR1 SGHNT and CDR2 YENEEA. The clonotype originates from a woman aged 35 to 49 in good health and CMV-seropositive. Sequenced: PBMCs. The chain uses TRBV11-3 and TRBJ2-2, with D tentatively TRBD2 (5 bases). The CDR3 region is CASSGLAFSGELFF. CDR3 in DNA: TGTGCCAGCAGTGGTCTAGCTTTTTCCGGGGAGCTGTTTTTT. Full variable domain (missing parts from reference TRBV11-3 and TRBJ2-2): EAGVVQSPRYKIIEKKQPVAFWCNPISGHNTLYWYLQNLGQGPELLIRYENEEAVDDSQLPKDRFSAERLKGVDSTLKIQPAELGDSAVYLCASSGLAFSGELFFGEGSRLTVL.